This TCR beta chain was captured in a study of blood T cell repertoires in COVID-19. On the study more broadly: COVID-19 samples, acute and convalescent, were from the United States, Italy and Spain. Sample material is recorded as cDNA or gDNA derived from T cells, B-cell-depleted T cells, or PBMCs.

This clone was detected only once. In the original processing: Cell counts per sample came from amplifying reference gene primers. Profiled with immunoSEQ multiplex PCR; TCRdb holds only in-frame clones, not every one. D and trimming come from the DNA, and the V and J calls and clone size come from that table. This table has about 150,000 clones, 70% to 90% appearing once. V shed 3 bases and J shed 8 bases, with 16 bases lying between them. Germline V gene lookup returns CDR1 LNHDA and CDR2 SQIVND (reference sequence). The CDR3 has 15 amino acids. This chain links TRBV19 with TRBJ1-4; D might be TRBD1 (6 bases). Sequencing was done on a sample of peripheral blood. The clonotype originates from a woman aged 45 to 65 with acute or convalescent COVID-19. CDR3 nucleotide sequence: TGTGCCAGTAGTATGATTGCAGGGGAGAGAGAAAAACTGTTTTTT. Residues: CASSMIAGEREKLFF.